The rows below give T cell receptor beta chains drawn from one sample of a study of T-cell reconstitution after alpha-beta-depleted transplantation in children. TCRdb independently ran MiXCR on the PCR reads; one entry per CDR3 protein. The repertoire holds about a million distinct CDR3 sequences, with roughly 31% as singletons. The sequences come from PBMCs, mostly from graft donor cells, collected 360 days after TCRalphabeta/CD19-depleted stem cell transplant. Source of these receptors: a boy younger than two who had a stem cell transplant for SCID, so the T cells may come from the graft donor. Each CDR3 is given with its conserved first and last residue. The order of the fields is V gene, CDR3 protein.

TRBV28 CASSTQTGNTGELFF
TRBV9 CASSGGLAGGTDTQYF
TRBV2 CANSPTGRQGGTDTQYF
TRBV27 CASSLLVGRGWNSPLHF
TRBV6-5 CASSYAGIQETQYF
TRBV4-3 CASSQGTSGFNEQFF
TRBV6-1 CASRRVGLVPSEQYF
TRBV20-1 CSLGGIGYNEQFF
TRBV9 CASSVVGTDTQYF
TRBV28 CASSLPSGTAFTDTQYF
TRBV7-3 CASSSQGGPIYGYTF
TRBV5-1 CASSAGWTYEQYF
TRBV12-3/TRBV12-4 CASSARGYSYNEQFF
TRBV9 CASSTPPPGGFDDHRTDTQYF
TRBV14 CASSPMMLDRGGLYGYTF
TRBV9 CASSVTPPGTQYF
TRBV6-1 CASSEARQVVIYEQYF
TRBV29-1 CSGGWSTGELFF
TRBV28 CASMRRDSQETQYF
TRBV5-1 CASSQSLISSYNEQFF
TRBV20-1 CSARRGRNTEAFF
TRBV4-1 CASSHRESYNSPLHF
TRBV4-1 CASSALNQETQYF
TRBV5-1 CASSSGWGGQETQYF
TRBV6-5 CASSRNRETQYF